This T cell receptor (beta chain) was sequenced in a study of blood T cell repertoires in COVID-19. Germline V gene lookup returns CDR1 MNHEY and CDR2 SMNVEV (reference sequence). Trimming cost V 4 bases and J 5 bases; bases outside gene matches: 8. This CDR3 has 15 residues. Original processing methods: Cell counts per sample came from amplifying reference gene primers. Clones were sequenced by immunoSEQ multiplex PCR, and TCRdb holds only the in-frame ones, with some missing. That table furnishes V, J and clone size, whereas the DNA furnished D and trimming. Here the sample spans more than 95,000 clones, roughly nine tenths being singletons.

This sequence was found in a woman in her fifties or sixties with acute or convalescent COVID-19. This chain connects TRBV27 to TRBJ2-1; 7 nucleotides align to TRBD1. The sequencing sample was made of peripheral blood. The CDR3 DNA follows: TGTGCCAGCAGTTCCCGACAGGGTCCCGACAATGAGCAGTTCTTC. It specifies CASSSRQGPDNEQFF.